This T cell receptor (beta chain) comes out of a study of shared clonotypes between healthy human individuals. As for the study in general: CD4 naive and memory got three plates each, CD8 naive two, CD8 memory one. General study points: What naive subsets generally showed was a larger estimated richness than memory subsets showed.

Positively selected for CCR7, the CD45RO-negative cells used as naive CD8 cells excluded terminally differentiated effector memory CD45RA+ cells. Donors comprised healthy HIV-negative adults lacking recent acute infections or vaccinations. With respect to this clone: The antigen remains undetermined.

The CDR3 extends over 15 amino acids. Between the trimmed V and J ends, which lost 4 bases and 2 bases, there was a span of 14 bases. Germline CDR1 is MNHEY and CDR2 is SVGAGI. Measured with immunoSEQ multiplex PCR; TCRdb has only the in-frame clones, and not every one. Found here are about 2 million clones, about 95% of them singletons; the top ten hold around 1.2%. This TCR came from a man aged 18 to 30 in good health. V and J are TRBV6-5 and TRBJ1-2; weak D call: TRBD1 (5 bases). Sequenced material: naive CD8+ T cells sorted from blood. The CDR3 DNA is TGTGCCAGCAGTTCCAGGGCGTTTTCGAACTATGGCTACACCTTC. This codes for CASSSRAFSNYGYTF.